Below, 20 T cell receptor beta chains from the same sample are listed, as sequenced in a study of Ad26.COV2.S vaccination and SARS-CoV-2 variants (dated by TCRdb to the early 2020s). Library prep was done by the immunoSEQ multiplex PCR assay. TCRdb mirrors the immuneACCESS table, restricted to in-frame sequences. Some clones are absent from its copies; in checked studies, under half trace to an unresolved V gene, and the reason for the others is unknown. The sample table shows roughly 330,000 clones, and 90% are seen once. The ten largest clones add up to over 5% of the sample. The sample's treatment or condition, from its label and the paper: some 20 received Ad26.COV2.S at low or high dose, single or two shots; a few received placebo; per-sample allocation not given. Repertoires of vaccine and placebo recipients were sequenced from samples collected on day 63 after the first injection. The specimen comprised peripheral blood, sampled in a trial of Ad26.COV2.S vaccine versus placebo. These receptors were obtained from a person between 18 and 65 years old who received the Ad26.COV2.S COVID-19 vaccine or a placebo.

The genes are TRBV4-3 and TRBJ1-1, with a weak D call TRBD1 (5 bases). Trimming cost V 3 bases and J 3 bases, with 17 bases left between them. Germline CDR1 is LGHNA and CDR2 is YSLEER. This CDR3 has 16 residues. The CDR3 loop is CASSQGKGARDTEAFF. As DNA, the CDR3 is TGCGCCAGCAGCCAGGGGAAAGGGGCGAGGGACACTGAAGCTTTCTTT.

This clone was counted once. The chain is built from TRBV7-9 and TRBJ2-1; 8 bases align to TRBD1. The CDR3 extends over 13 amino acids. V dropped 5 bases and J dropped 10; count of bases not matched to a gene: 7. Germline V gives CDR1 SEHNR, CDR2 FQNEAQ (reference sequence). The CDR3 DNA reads TGTGCCAGCAGCCGACAGGGGTTAGGGGAGCAGTTCTTC. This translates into CASSRQGLGEQFF.

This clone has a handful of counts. The CDR3 sequence: CASSRTVSNGYTF. CDR3 coding DNA: TGTGCCAGCAGCCGGACAGTTTCGAATGGCTACACCTTC. This chain joins TRBV3-1 (or the pseudogene TRBV3-2) and TRBJ1-2; a possible D gene is TRBD1 (6 bases). Germline V gives CDR1 LGHDT, CDR2 YNNKEL (reference sequence). The CDR3 loop spans 13 amino acids. V was clipped by 4 bases and J by 6 bases, with 12 bases between them.

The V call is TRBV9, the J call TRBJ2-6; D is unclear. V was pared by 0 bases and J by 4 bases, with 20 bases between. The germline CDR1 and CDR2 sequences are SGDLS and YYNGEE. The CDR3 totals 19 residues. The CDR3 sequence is CASSVVGWTPKLGANVLTF. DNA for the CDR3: TGTGCCAGCAGCGTAGTAGGGTGGACCCCCAAGTTGGGGGCCAACGTCCTGACTTTC.

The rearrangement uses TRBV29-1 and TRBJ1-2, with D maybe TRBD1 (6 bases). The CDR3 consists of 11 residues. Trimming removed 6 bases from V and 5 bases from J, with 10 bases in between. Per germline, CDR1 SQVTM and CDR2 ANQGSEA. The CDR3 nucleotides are TGCAGCGTCACAGGGAAATATGGCTACACCTTC. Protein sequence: CSVTGKYGYTF.

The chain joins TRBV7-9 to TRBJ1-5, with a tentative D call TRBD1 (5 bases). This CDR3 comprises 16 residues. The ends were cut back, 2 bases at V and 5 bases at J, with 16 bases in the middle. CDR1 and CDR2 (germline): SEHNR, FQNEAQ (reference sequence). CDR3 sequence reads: CASSLSPQAGDQPQHF. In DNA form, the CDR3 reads TGTGCCAGCAGCTTATCGCCACAGGCCGGAGATCAGCCCCAGCATTTT.

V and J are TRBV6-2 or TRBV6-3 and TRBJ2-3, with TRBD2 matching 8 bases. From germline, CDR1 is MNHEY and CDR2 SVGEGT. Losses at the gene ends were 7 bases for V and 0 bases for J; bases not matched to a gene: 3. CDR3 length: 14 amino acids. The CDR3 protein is CASTPGGSTDTQYF. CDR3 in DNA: TGTGCCAGCACCCCGGGGGGGAGCACAGATACGCAGTATTTT.

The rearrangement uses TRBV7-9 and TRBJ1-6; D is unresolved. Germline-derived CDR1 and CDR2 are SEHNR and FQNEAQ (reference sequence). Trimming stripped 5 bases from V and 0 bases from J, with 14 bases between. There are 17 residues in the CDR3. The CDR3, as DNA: TGTGCCAGCAGCCACCTGAAGGGAAGCTCCTATAATTCACCCCTCCACTTT. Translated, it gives CASSHLKGSSYNSPLHF.

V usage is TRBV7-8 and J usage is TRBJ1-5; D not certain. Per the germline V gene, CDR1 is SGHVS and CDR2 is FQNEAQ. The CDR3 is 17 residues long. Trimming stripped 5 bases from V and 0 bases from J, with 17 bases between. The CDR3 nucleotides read TGTGCCAGCAGCCCCCGTCCCGTCCTTTATAGCAATCAGCCCCAGCATTTT. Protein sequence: CASSPRPVLYSNQPQHF.

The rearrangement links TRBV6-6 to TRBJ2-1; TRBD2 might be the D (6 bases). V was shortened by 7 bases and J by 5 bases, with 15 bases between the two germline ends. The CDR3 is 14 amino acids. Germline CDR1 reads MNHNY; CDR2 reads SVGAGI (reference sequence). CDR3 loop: CASTRLVYDNEQFF. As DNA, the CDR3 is TGTGCCAGCACTCGACTAGTTTATGACAATGAGCAGTTCTTC.

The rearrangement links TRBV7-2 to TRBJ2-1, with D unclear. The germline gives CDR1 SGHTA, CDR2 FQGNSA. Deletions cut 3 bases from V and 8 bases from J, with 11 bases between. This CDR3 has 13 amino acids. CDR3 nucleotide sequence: TGTGCCAGCAGCTTTGCAAGAAGTCATGAGCAGTTCTTC. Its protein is CASSFARSHEQFF.

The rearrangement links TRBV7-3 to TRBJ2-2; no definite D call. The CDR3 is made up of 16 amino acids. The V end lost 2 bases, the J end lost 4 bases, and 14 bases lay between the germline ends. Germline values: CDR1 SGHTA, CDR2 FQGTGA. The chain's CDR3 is CASSLAAPTVTGELFF. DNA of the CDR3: TGTGCCAGCAGCTTAGCTGCCCCGACGGTCACCGGGGAGCTGTTTTTT.

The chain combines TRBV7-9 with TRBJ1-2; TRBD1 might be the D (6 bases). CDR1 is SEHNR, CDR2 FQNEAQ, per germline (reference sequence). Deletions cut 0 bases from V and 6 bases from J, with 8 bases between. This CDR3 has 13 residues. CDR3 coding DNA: TGTGCCAGCAGCTTAGCGGGGGCGGATGGCTACACCTTC. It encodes CASSLAGADGYTF. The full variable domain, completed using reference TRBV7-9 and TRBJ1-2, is DTGVSQNPRHKITKRGQNVTFRCDPISEHNRLYWYRQTLGQGPEFLTYFQNEAQLEKSRLLSDRFSAERPKGSFSTLEIQRTEQGDSAMYLCASSLAGADGYTFGSGTRLTVV.

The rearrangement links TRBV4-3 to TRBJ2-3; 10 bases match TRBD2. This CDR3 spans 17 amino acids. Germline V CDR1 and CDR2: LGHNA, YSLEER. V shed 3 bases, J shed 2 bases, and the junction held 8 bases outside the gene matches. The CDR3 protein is CASSQALAGALTDTQYF. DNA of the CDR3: TGCGCCAGCAGCCAGGCGCTAGCGGGGGCACTCACAGATACGCAGTATTTT.

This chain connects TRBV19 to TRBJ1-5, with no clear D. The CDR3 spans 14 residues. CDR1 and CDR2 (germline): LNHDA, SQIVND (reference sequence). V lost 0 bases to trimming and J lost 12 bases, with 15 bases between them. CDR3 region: CASSIDWFGTHQHF. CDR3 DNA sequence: TGTGCCAGTAGTATAGATTGGTTTGGTACACACCAGCATTTT. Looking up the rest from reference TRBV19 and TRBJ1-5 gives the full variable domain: DGGITQSPKYLFRKEGQNVTLSCEQNLNHDAMYWYRQDPGQGLRLIYYSQIVNDFQKGDIAEGYSVSREKKESFPLTVTSAQKNPTAFYLCASSIDWFGTHQHFGDGTRLSIL.

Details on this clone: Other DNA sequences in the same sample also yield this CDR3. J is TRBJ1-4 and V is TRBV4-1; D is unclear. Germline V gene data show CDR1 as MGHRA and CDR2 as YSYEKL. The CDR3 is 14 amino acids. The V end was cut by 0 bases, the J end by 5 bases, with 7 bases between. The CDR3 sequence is CASSQDRGNEKLFF. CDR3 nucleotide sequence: TGCGCCAGCAGCCAAGATCGGGGAAATGAAAAACTGTTTTTT.

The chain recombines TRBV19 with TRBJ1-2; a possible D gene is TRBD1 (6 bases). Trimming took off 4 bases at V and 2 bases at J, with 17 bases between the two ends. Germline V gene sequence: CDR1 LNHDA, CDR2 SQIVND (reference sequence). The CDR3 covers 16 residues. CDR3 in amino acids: CASSTARRGINYGYTF. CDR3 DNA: TGTGCCAGTAGTACCGCACGTAGGGGGATAAACTATGGCTACACCTTC.

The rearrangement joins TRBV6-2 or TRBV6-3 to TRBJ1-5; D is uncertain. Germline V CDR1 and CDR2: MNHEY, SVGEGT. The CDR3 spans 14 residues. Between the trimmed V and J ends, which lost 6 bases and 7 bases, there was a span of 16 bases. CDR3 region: CASSLHRSGQPQHF. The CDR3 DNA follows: TGTGCCAGCAGCCTCCACCGGTCTGGCCAGCCCCAGCATTTT.

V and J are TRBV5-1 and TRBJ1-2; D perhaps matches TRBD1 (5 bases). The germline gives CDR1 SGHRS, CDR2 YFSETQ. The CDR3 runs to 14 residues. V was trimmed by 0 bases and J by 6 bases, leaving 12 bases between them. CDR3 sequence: CASSLEAGWNGYTF. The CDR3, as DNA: TGCGCCAGCAGCTTGGAGGCAGGGTGGAATGGCTACACCTTC. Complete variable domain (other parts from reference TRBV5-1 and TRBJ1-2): KAGVTQTPRYLIKTRGQQVTLSCSPISGHRSVSWYQQTPGQGLQFLFEYFSETQRNKGNFPGRFSGRQFSNSRSEMNVSTLELGDSALYLCASSLEAGWNGYTFGSGTRLTVV.

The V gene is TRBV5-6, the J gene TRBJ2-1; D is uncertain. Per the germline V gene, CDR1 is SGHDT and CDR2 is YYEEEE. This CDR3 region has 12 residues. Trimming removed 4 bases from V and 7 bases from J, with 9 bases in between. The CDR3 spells CASSRLKNEQFF. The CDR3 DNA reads TGTGCCAGCAGCCGTTTAAAGAATGAGCAGTTCTTC.